This is a list of T cell receptor beta chains from one sample in a study of CD8 T cells in ankylosing spondylitis. TCRdb re-analysed the 5' RACE reads in MiXCR, keeping a single row per CDR3 protein. In the table there are about 390,000 distinct CDR3 sequences, approximately 20% of which are singletons. Sequences were obtained from blood, either unsorted or a sorted T cell fraction (not recorded which). These receptors all come from a male donor with ankylosing spondylitis. Both conserved end residues are part of each CDR3. A D gene is named only where the DNA matches it firmly. Size is omitted from some rows. Given values are once, few, many or a class for expanded clones.

CDR3 protein: CASSGGPAGANVLTF
CDR3 DNA: TGTGCCAGCAGCGGGGGACCCGCTGGGGCCAACGTCCTGACTTTC
clone size: .
CDR3 length: 15
J gene: TRBJ2-6
V gene: TRBV7-6
D gene: .

CDR3 protein: CASSFTGGADTGELFF
CDR3 DNA: TGCGCCAGCAGCTTTACAGGGGGCGCCGACACCGGGGAGCTGTTTTTT
clone size: .
CDR3 length: 16
J gene: TRBJ2-2
V gene: TRBV5-1
D gene: TRBD1

CDR3 protein: CASSKGAGGGSPLHF
CDR3 DNA: TGTGCCAGCAGCAAAGGTGCAGGGGGCGGCTCACCCCTCCACTTT
clone size: .
CDR3 length: 15
J gene: TRBJ1-6
V gene: TRBV21-1
D gene: .

CDR3 protein: CASSQEGGPPDTQYF
CDR3 DNA: TGTGCCAGCAGCCAGGAGGGAGGGCCCCCAGATACGCAGTATTTT
clone size: .
CDR3 length: 15
J gene: TRBJ2-3
V gene: TRBV3-1
D gene: TRBD2

CDR3 protein: CASSEYPGLAGDEQFF
CDR3 DNA: TGTGCCAGCAGTGAATATCCCGGACTAGCGGGAGATGAGCAGTTCTTC
clone size: many
CDR3 length: 16
J gene: TRBJ2-1
V gene: TRBV25-1
D gene: TRBD2

CDR3 protein: CASSQGRQSFATNEKLFF
CDR3 DNA: TGTGCCAGCAGCCAAGGCCGACAGTCCTTTGCAACTAATGAAAAACTGTTTTTT
clone size: many
CDR3 length: 18
J gene: TRBJ1-4
V gene: TRBV3-1
D gene: .

CDR3 protein: CASSLNSQGGSGNTIYF
CDR3 DNA: TGCGCCAGCAGCTTGAATTCGCAGGGTGGGTCTGGAAACACCATATATTTT
clone size: few
CDR3 length: 17
J gene: TRBJ1-3
V gene: TRBV5-1
D gene: .

CDR3 protein: CSGGLRGSGAFF
CDR3 DNA: TGCAGCGGGGGCCTCAGGGGCTCGGGGGCTTTCTTT
clone size: .
CDR3 length: 12
J gene: TRBJ1-1
V gene: TRBV29-1
D gene: .

CDR3 protein: CATSRDGGVKGYTF
CDR3 DNA: TGTGCCACCAGCAGAGATGGCGGGGTTAAAGGCTACACCTTC
clone size: .
CDR3 length: 14
J gene: TRBJ1-2
V gene: TRBV15
D gene: .

CDR3 protein: CASSPEGDYGYTF
CDR3 DNA: TGTGCCAGCTCACCAGAAGGGGACTATGGCTACACCTTC
clone size: .
CDR3 length: 13
J gene: TRBJ1-2
V gene: TRBV18
D gene: .

CDR3 protein: CASRFDRGRLTGELFF
CDR3 DNA: TGTGCCAGCAGATTCGACAGGGGGCGCCTCACCGGGGAGCTGTTTTTT
clone size: .
CDR3 length: 16
J gene: TRBJ2-2
V gene: TRBV12-3/TRBV12-4
D gene: TRBD1

CDR3 protein: CASSLSRVAGDTETQYF
CDR3 DNA: TGTGCCAGCAGTTTATCGAGGGTAGCGGGGGATACAGAGACCCAGTACTTC
clone size: .
CDR3 length: 17
J gene: TRBJ2-5
V gene: TRBV27
D gene: TRBD2

CDR3 protein: CASSRSGGYNEQFF
CDR3 DNA: TGTGCCAGCTCCCGAAGCGGAGGGTACAATGAGCAGTTCTTC
clone size: few
CDR3 length: 14
J gene: TRBJ2-1
V gene: TRBV6-1
D gene: .

CDR3 protein: CAIRKQGVGNYEQYF
CDR3 DNA: TGTGCCATCAGGAAACAGGGAGTTGGGAACTACGAGCAGTACTTC
clone size: .
CDR3 length: 15
J gene: TRBJ2-7
V gene: TRBV10-3
D gene: .

CDR3 protein: CSARSSGRDTQYF
CDR3 DNA: TGCAGTGCTAGATCTAGCGGGAGGGATACGCAGTATTTT
clone size: .
CDR3 length: 13
J gene: TRBJ2-3
V gene: TRBV20-1
D gene: TRBD2

CDR3 protein: CASSFASRNSYEQYF
CDR3 DNA: TGTGCCAGCAGTTTTGCGTCCCGAAACTCCTACGAGCAGTACTTC
clone size: .
CDR3 length: 15
J gene: TRBJ2-7
V gene: TRBV28
D gene: .

CDR3 protein: CASSHALGGSESAFF
CDR3 DNA: TGTGCCAGCAGCCACGCCCTGGGGGGTTCTGAGTCGGCTTTCTTT
clone size: .
CDR3 length: 15
J gene: TRBJ1-1
V gene: TRBV4-2
D gene: .

CDR3 protein: CASSTLLSEAFF
CDR3 DNA: TGTGCCAGCAGTACCCTCCTCAGTGAAGCTTTCTTT
clone size: .
CDR3 length: 12
J gene: TRBJ1-1
V gene: TRBV27
D gene: .

CDR3 protein: CASRGPSNTQYF
CDR3 DNA: TGTGCCAGCAGGGGACCATCTAATACGCAGTATTTT
clone size: few
CDR3 length: 12
J gene: TRBJ2-3
V gene: TRBV12-3/TRBV12-4
D gene: .

CDR3 protein: CASSWLAFEETQYF
CDR3 DNA: TGTGCCAGTAGTTGGCTAGCGTTCGAAGAGACCCAGTACTTC
clone size: .
CDR3 length: 14
J gene: TRBJ2-5
V gene: TRBV19
D gene: .

CDR3 protein: CASRPGPRETQYF
CDR3 DNA: TGTGCCAGCAGGCCCGGCCCCCGAGAGACCCAGTACTTC
clone size: .
CDR3 length: 13
J gene: TRBJ2-5
V gene: TRBV6-6
D gene: .

CDR3 protein: CSAPRGGNTDTQYF
CDR3 DNA: TGCAGTGCTCCCCGGGGAGGGAACACAGATACGCAGTATTTT
clone size: few
CDR3 length: 14
J gene: TRBJ2-3
V gene: TRBV20-1
D gene: TRBD2

CDR3 protein: CASSLTRMETQYF
CDR3 DNA: TGTGCCAGCAGTCTAACTAGGATGGAGACCCAGTACTTC
clone size: few
CDR3 length: 13
J gene: TRBJ2-5
V gene: TRBV12-3/TRBV12-4
D gene: .

CDR3 protein: CASSGTSGSWNEQFF
CDR3 DNA: TGTGCCAGCTCAGGGACTAGCGGGAGTTGGAATGAGCAGTTCTTC
clone size: .
CDR3 length: 15
J gene: TRBJ2-1
V gene: TRBV18
D gene: TRBD2

CDR3 protein: CSVDSGTVTGELFF
CDR3 DNA: TGCAGCGTCGACTCCGGGACGGTAACCGGGGAGCTGTTTTTT
clone size: many
CDR3 length: 14
J gene: TRBJ2-2
V gene: TRBV29-1
D gene: .

CDR3 protein: CSATDTGNTIYF
CDR3 DNA: TGCAGCGCGACAGATACTGGAAACACCATATATTTT
clone size: few
CDR3 length: 12
J gene: TRBJ1-3
V gene: TRBV29-1
D gene: .

CDR3 protein: CSASGTTLYYEQYF
CDR3 DNA: TGCAGTGCTAGCGGAACGACCCTCTACTACGAGCAGTACTTC
clone size: .
CDR3 length: 14
J gene: TRBJ2-7
V gene: TRBV20-1
D gene: .

CDR3 protein: CASRQQGTGELFF
CDR3 DNA: TGTGCCAGCAGGCAACAGGGAACCGGGGAGCTGTTTTTT
clone size: .
CDR3 length: 13
J gene: TRBJ2-2
V gene: TRBV12-3/TRBV12-4
D gene: .

CDR3 protein: CASRGGRKSDTQYF
CDR3 DNA: TGTGCCAGCCGGGGCGGGAGGAAGTCAGATACGCAGTATTTT
clone size: .
CDR3 length: 14
J gene: TRBJ2-3
V gene: TRBV27
D gene: TRBD2

CDR3 protein: CASSPRAIQGELFF
CDR3 DNA: TGCGCCAGCAGCCCTCGCGCTATTCAAGGGGAGCTGTTTTTT
clone size: few
CDR3 length: 14
J gene: TRBJ2-2
V gene: TRBV4-3
D gene: .

CDR3 protein: CASSYATPTGAGELFF
CDR3 DNA: TGTGCCAGCAGTTACGCAACCCCAACAGGGGCCGGGGAGCTGTTTTTT
clone size: few
CDR3 length: 16
J gene: TRBJ2-2
V gene: TRBV6-2/TRBV6-3
D gene: TRBD1

CDR3 protein: CSVDSTGSGTDTQYF
CDR3 DNA: TGCAGCGTTGACTCCACCGGGAGCGGTACAGATACGCAGTATTTT
clone size: few
CDR3 length: 15
J gene: TRBJ2-3
V gene: TRBV29-1
D gene: .

CDR3 protein: CASSPTQGARTEAFF
CDR3 DNA: TGTGCCAGCTCTCCCACACAGGGGGCAAGAACTGAAGCTTTCTTT
clone size: few
CDR3 length: 15
J gene: TRBJ1-1
V gene: TRBV18
D gene: TRBD1

CDR3 protein: CASSLRSGYEKLFF
CDR3 DNA: TGTGCCAGCAGCTTACGCAGTGGGTATGAAAAACTGTTTTTT
clone size: few
CDR3 length: 14
J gene: TRBJ1-4
V gene: TRBV7-2
D gene: .

CDR3 protein: CASRTTGGFAEAFF
CDR3 DNA: TGTGCCAGCAGGACGACAGGGGGTTTTGCTGAAGCTTTCTTT
clone size: .
CDR3 length: 14
J gene: TRBJ1-1
V gene: TRBV28
D gene: TRBD1

CDR3 protein: CASSMGGAAYEQYF
CDR3 DNA: TGTGCCAGCAGCATGGGCGGCGCAGCCTACGAGCAGTACTTC
clone size: .
CDR3 length: 14
J gene: TRBJ2-7
V gene: TRBV11-3
D gene: .

CDR3 protein: CASSYSKGPWGDYVQPSEQYF
CDR3 DNA: TGTGCCAGCAGTTACTCGAAGGGCCCCTGGGGGGACTACGTCCAACCCAGCGAGCAGTACTTC
clone size: few
CDR3 length: 21
J gene: TRBJ2-7
V gene: TRBV6-2/TRBV6-3
D gene: TRBD2

CDR3 protein: CSVEAPPMADTQYF
CDR3 DNA: TGCAGCGTTGAAGCCCCCCCTATGGCAGATACGCAGTATTTT
clone size: .
CDR3 length: 14
J gene: TRBJ2-3
V gene: TRBV29-1
D gene: .

CDR3 protein: CSVKGTASTDTQYF
CDR3 DNA: TGCAGCGTTAAGGGGACAGCTAGCACAGATACGCAGTATTTT
clone size: few
CDR3 length: 14
J gene: TRBJ2-3
V gene: TRBV29-1
D gene: TRBD1

CDR3 protein: CASSQVLRSYEQYF
CDR3 DNA: TGTGCCAGCAGCCAAGTTTTACGGTCCTACGAGCAGTACTTC
clone size: .
CDR3 length: 14
J gene: TRBJ2-7
V gene: TRBV3-1
D gene: .

CDR3 protein: CASSARRQVTGELFF
CDR3 DNA: TGTGCCAGCAGTGCTCGAAGACAAGTAACCGGGGAGCTGTTTTTT
clone size: .
CDR3 length: 15
J gene: TRBJ2-2
V gene: TRBV2
D gene: .

CDR3 protein: CASSLAREAVEAFF
CDR3 DNA: TGTGCCAGCAGCTTAGCCCGCGAGGCTGTGGAAGCTTTCTTT
clone size: few
CDR3 length: 14
J gene: TRBJ1-1
V gene: TRBV7-9
D gene: .

CDR3 protein: CSARRGGDEKLFF
CDR3 DNA: TGCAGCGCAAGGAGGGGGGGCGATGAAAAACTGTTTTTT
clone size: few
CDR3 length: 13
J gene: TRBJ1-4
V gene: TRBV29-1
D gene: .

CDR3 protein: CSAPRSIGANVLTF
CDR3 DNA: TGCAGTGCTCCCCGGTCCATCGGGGCCAACGTCCTGACTTTC
clone size: .
CDR3 length: 14
J gene: TRBJ2-6
V gene: TRBV20-1
D gene: .

CDR3 protein: CASGLQVVVAGDNEQFF
CDR3 DNA: TGTGCCAGCGGCTTACAGGTGGTGGTAGCGGGAGACAATGAGCAGTTCTTC
clone size: few
CDR3 length: 17
J gene: TRBJ2-1
V gene: TRBV28
D gene: TRBD2

CDR3 protein: CSVSITGGAKNIQYF
CDR3 DNA: TGCAGCGTATCGATTACGGGCGGAGCCAAAAACATTCAGTACTTC
clone size: many
CDR3 length: 15
J gene: TRBJ2-4
V gene: TRBV29-1
D gene: .

CDR3 protein: CASSLGTGSLYEQYF
CDR3 DNA: TGTGCCAGCAGTTTGGGGACAGGGAGCCTCTACGAGCAGTACTTC
clone size: many
CDR3 length: 15
J gene: TRBJ2-7
V gene: TRBV12-3/TRBV12-4
D gene: TRBD1

CDR3 protein: CASSIYPPTGVSTMGEQFF
CDR3 DNA: TGTGCCAGTAGTATATACCCCCCCACAGGGGTCAGTACAATGGGTGAGCAGTTCTTC
clone size: few
CDR3 length: 19
J gene: TRBJ2-1
V gene: TRBV19
D gene: TRBD1

CDR3 protein: CATSGMDRGNNEQYF
CDR3 DNA: TGTGCCACCAGTGGCATGGACAGGGGGAACAACGAGCAGTACTTC
clone size: few
CDR3 length: 15
J gene: TRBJ2-7
V gene: TRBV24-1
D gene: TRBD1

CDR3 protein: CSARGEGGFDEQYF
CDR3 DNA: TGCAGTGCTAGAGGGGAGGGGGGGTTCGACGAGCAGTACTTC
clone size: .
CDR3 length: 14
J gene: TRBJ2-7
V gene: TRBV20-1
D gene: .